This T cell receptor (beta chain) is from a study of beta chain features in type 1 diabetes. Across the study: Summed over all samples, the examined sorted cells came to 85 million to 130 million. Study-level results: Among patients with Type 1 diabetes, TCRB CDR3s were moderately but significantly shorter in every one of the four CD4+ subsets. Naive, central memory and Treg TCRB repertoires appeared more alike in patients than in healthy donors. Cells with high TCR expression could be over-represented by cDNA sequencing.

With 1 base clipped from V and 2 bases from J, the junction kept 5 bases outside the gene matches. The CDR3 sequence is 17 residues long. CDR1 and CDR2 from the germline V gene are LGHNA and YSLEER. What was sequenced were expressed TCRB transcripts, since all of the isolated RNA had been reverse transcribed. Profiling relied on immunoSEQ multiplex PCR, and the TCRdb table lists in-frame clones only, not all of them. The sample lists a few hundred thousand clones, approximately 16% occurring once. This clone turned up a few times. Its specificity is not known. This receptor was identified in a woman aged 18-30 years in good health. The sequenced sample was naive CD4+ T cells from blood. The V gene is TRBV4-3, the J gene TRBJ2-3, with TRBD2 matching over 11 bases. The CDR3 spells CASSQATSGKITDTQYF. CDR3 DNA sequence: TGCGCCAGCAGCCAAGCGACTAGCGGGAAGATCACAGATACGCAGTATTTT.